These 3 T cell receptor beta chains came from one sample sequenced in a study of cytomegalovirus exposure and HLA in healthy donors. Using immunoSEQ multiplex PCR, the repertoire was profiled, and TCRdb retains in-frame clones only, with some absent. This table holds 200,000 to 250,000 clones, about 90% found once. Sequencing was carried out using PBMCs. The receptors come from a man between 18 and 35 years old in good health and CMV-seropositive.

This chain connects TRBV5-1 to TRBJ2-7; 9 bases map to TRBD2. Losses at the gene ends were 3 bases for V and 3 bases for J; bases not matched to a gene: 10. Germline-derived CDR1 and CDR2 are SGHRS and YFSETQ. The CDR3 has 16 amino acids. The CDR3 region has the DNA TGCGCCAGCAGCTCAAAGGGGGCGGGAGGGCTCTACGAGCAGTACTTC. Its protein is CASSSKGAGGLYEQYF.

This clone appeared once. The chain recombines TRBV2 with TRBJ2-7; D perhaps matches TRBD1 (5 bases). The CDR3 has 13 residues. Trimming cost V 4 bases and J 1 base, with 8 bases left between them. Germline V gives CDR1 SNHLY, CDR2 FYNNEI. DNA for the CDR3: TGTGCCAGCAGTGTGGACACATCCTACGAGCAGTACTTC. It is translated as CASSVDTSYEQYF.

This chain uses TRBV19 with TRBJ1-5; 7 nucleotides line up with TRBD1. Germline V CDR1 and CDR2: LNHDA, SQIVND (reference sequence). Germline trimming cut 6 bases from V and 0 bases from J; bases unmatched to any gene: 14. CDR3 length: 18 residues. CDR3 protein: CASSLTGTAFYSNQPQHF. The DNA for the CDR3 is TGTGCCAGTAGCCTTACCGGGACAGCTTTCTATAGCAATCAGCCCCAGCATTTT.